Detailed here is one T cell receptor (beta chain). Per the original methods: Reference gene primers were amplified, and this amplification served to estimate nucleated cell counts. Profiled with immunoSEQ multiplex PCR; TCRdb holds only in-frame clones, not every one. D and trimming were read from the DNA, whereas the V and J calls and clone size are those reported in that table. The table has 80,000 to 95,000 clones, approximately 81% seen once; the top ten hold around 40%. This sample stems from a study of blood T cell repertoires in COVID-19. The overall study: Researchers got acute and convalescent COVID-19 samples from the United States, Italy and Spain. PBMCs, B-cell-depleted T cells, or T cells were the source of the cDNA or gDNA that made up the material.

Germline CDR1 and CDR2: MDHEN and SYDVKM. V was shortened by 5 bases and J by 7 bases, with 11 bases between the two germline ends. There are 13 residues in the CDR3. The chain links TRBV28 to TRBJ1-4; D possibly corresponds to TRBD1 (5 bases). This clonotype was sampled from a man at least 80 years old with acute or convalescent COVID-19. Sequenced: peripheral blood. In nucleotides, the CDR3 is TGTGCCAGCAGTCGGGGGATTATTGAAAAACTGTTTTTT. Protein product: CASSRGIIEKLFF.